One and the same sample provided the 7 T cell receptor beta chains below, sequenced in a study of CD8 T cells in Susac syndrome. Roughly 0.45 to 1 ug RNA was reverse transcribed with random hexamers. TCRdb passed the immunoSEQ multiplex PCR reads through MiXCR, listing each CDR3 protein once. The sample has around 120,000 distinct CDR3 sequences; 90% to 95% are singletons. Sequencing input: CD4+ T cells from PBMCs. These receptors came from a human donor with multiple sclerosis.

The sample holds one count of this clonotype. J is TRBJ2-4 and V is TRBV12-5; D may be TRBD1 (5 bases). Trimming cost V 0 bases and J 12 bases, with 9 bases left between them. This CDR3 spans 12 amino acids. CDR1 is LGHNT, CDR2 FRNRAP, per germline. The CDR3 is CASGLVQAHQYF. The CDR3 DNA sequence: TGTGCTAGTGGTTTGGTACAGGCTCATCAGTACTTC.

V gene TRBV2 combines with J gene TRBJ2-5; TRBD2 might be the D (6 bases). CDR1 and CDR2 (germline): SNHLY, FYNNEI. This CDR3 comprises 12 residues. Trimming left V 10 bases short and J 5 bases short, with 14 bases between. The CDR3 coding sequence is TGTGCCACCTCGCCGGAGGGGGAGACCCAGTACTTC. Translating gives CATSPEGETQYF.

The chain's CDR3 is CASSPAGRQGAWGTEAFF. CDR3 nucleotides: TGTGCCAGCTCACCTGCCGGGCGACAGGGGGCTTGGGGAACTGAAGCTTTCTTT. This rearrangement joins TRBV18 to TRBJ1-1; 10 nucleotides agree with TRBD1. The CDR3 is 18 amino acids. Trimming at V came to 3 bases and at J to 5 bases, leaving 15 bases not matched to a gene. The germline V gene has CDR1 KGHSH and CDR2 LQKENI.

The chain employs TRBV5-4 and TRBJ2-2, with D tentatively TRBD2 (6 bases). The CDR3 loop spans 16 amino acids. Trimming pared 4 bases from V and 4 bases from J, leaving 17 bases between. In germline, CDR1 is SGHNT, CDR2 YYREEE (reference sequence). CDR3 in DNA: TGTGCCAGCAGCCTTTTAGCGGCGTCGCGCACCGGGGAGCTGTTTTTT. It codes for CASSLLAASRTGELFF.

V gene TRBV20-1 combines with J gene TRBJ1-2; 10 bases match TRBD1. The V gene end was trimmed by 5 bases and the J gene end by 5 bases; junction bases not matched to a gene: 8. The CDR3 has 14 residues. The germline CDR1 and CDR2 sequences are DFQATT and SNEGSKA (reference sequence). The chain's CDR3 is CSAVTGTGDYGYTF. CDR3 DNA: TGCAGTGCTGTCACCGGGACAGGGGATTATGGCTACACCTTC.

The chain couples TRBV19 to TRBJ1-5, with D possibly matching TRBD1 (5 bases). The germline V gene has CDR1 LNHDA and CDR2 SQIVND (reference sequence). The CDR3 sequence is 13 residues long. Between the trimmed V and J ends, which lost 3 bases and 6 bases, there was a span of 9 bases. The chain's CDR3 is CASSMPGLQPQHF. The CDR3 DNA is TGTGCCAGTAGTATGCCGGGGCTTCAGCCCCAGCATTTT.

The chain recombines TRBV29-1 with TRBJ2-7, with 9 bases identical to TRBD1. The CDR3 is made up of 11 amino acids. CDR1 and CDR2 from the germline V gene are SQVTM and ANQGSEA. V shed 0 bases, J shed 11 bases, and the junction held 2 bases outside the gene matches. The CDR3 sequence is CSVEEWDREYF. The CDR3 region has the DNA TGCAGCGTTGAAGAGTGGGACAGGGAGTACTTC.